What follows are 8 T cell receptor beta chains derived from one specimen sequenced in a study of cytomegalovirus exposure and HLA in healthy donors (dated by TCRdb to between 2016 and 2019). The receptor library was made with the immunoSEQ multiplex PCR assay. Imported from immuneACCESS, the table was reduced by TCRdb to in-frame sequences with V and J called. These copies leave out some clones; in studies compared against another copy, an unresolved V gene accounts for under half, and the cause of the remainder is not known. The sample contains over 250,000 clones, approximately 83% of them found a single time. 0.95% to 1.1% of the sample is in the top ten clones. Material for sequencing was PBMCs. These receptors originate from a woman aged 18-29 years in good health and CMV-seronegative.

The chain combines TRBV25-1 with TRBJ1-5, with no clear D. Trimming removed 2 bases at V and 4 bases at J, with 18 bases between. Germline V gives CDR1 MGHDK, CDR2 SYGVNS. The CDR3 totals 17 residues. CDR3 sequence (DNA): TGTGCCAGCAGTGAAGAGAAAAACGGCCAGGATAATCAGCCCCAGCATTTT. Translation gives CASSEEKNGQDNQPQHF.

The chain is built from TRBV7-2 and TRBJ2-2; weak D call: TRBD2 (6 bases). CDR1 is SGHTA and CDR2 is FQGNSA in the germline V gene. The CDR3 is 14 residues long. Trimming took off 2 bases at V and 4 bases at J, with 8 bases between the two ends. The CDR3 reads CASSLFGGTGELFF. The CDR3, as DNA: TGTGCCAGCAGCTTATTCGGGGGCACCGGGGAGCTGTTTTTT.

The chain links TRBV5-4 to TRBJ1-2; 7 bases are a match to TRBD1. CDR1 SGHNT and CDR2 YYREEE come from the germline V gene (reference sequence). V gave up 0 bases and J gave up 7 bases; unmatched junction bases: 6. The CDR3 extends over 14 amino acids. The CDR3 bases are TGTGCCAGCAGCTTGGTAGCGTCAGGGGGTGGCTACACCTTC. This gives the protein CASSLVASGGGYTF.

The chain uses TRBV14 and TRBJ2-4; possible D gene TRBD2, 5 bases. The CDR3 extends over 16 amino acids. V lost 2 bases to trimming and J lost 1 base, with 12 bases between them. CDR1 is SGHDN and CDR2 is FVKESK in the germline V gene. CDR3 nucleotides: TGTGCCAGCAGCCAAATGGCGGGTTGGGCCAAAAACATTCAGTACTTC. As protein: CASSQMAGWAKNIQYF.

J is TRBJ1-5 and V is TRBV10-2, with 8 bases fitting TRBD1. Germline CDR1 is WSHSY and CDR2 is SAAADI. The V and J ends lost 10 bases and 5 bases, in that order; junction bases with no gene match: 7. The CDR3 runs 13 residues. CDR3 sequence: CATTDRDHQPQHF. Written as DNA, the CDR3 is TGCGCCACTACGGACAGGGATCATCAGCCCCAGCATTTT.

V is TRBV7-9 and J is TRBJ1-1, with TRBD1 as a possible D gene (5 bases). CDR3 size: 15 residues. V lost 5 bases to trimming and J lost 1 base, with 14 bases between them. CDR1 and CDR2 from the germline V gene are SEHNR and FQNEAQ (reference sequence). CDR3 region: CASSLLQGTNTEAFF. CDR3 coding DNA: TGTGCCAGCAGCCTCCTCCAGGGAACGAACACTGAAGCTTTCTTT.

The chain links TRBV14 to TRBJ2-1; 8 positions agree with TRBD2. CDR1 SGHDN and CDR2 FVKESK come from the germline V gene. The trim removed 4 bases at V and 6 bases at J, leaving 14 bases unmatched. This CDR3 spans 17 amino acids. The CDR3 region is CASSLITGGRVSNEQFF. CDR3 DNA sequence: TGTGCCAGCAGCCTAATAACGGGGGGGCGAGTGTCCAATGAGCAGTTCTTC.

The genes are TRBV7-8 and TRBJ1-4; 8 positions agree with TRBD1. The J segment lost 6 bases and the V segment lost 5 bases, leaving 5 bases of the junction unmatched. Germline V CDR1 and CDR2: SGHVS, FQNEAQ. The CDR3 consists of 14 residues. Written as DNA, the CDR3 is TGTGCCAGCAGCGGGGGACAGGTTCATGAAAAACTGTTTTTT. This codes for CASSGGQVHEKLFF.